One T cell receptor beta chain is described in this entry. The antigen remains undetermined. The junction shows a germline mismatch at one end, possibly a read error. This specimen comes from a study of post-analysis software for immune sequencing data. Overall study results and limits: In patients, five or six TRBV segments were more frequent than in controls, with TRBV5-6, TRBV5-1 and TRBV20-1 among them.

TCR beta libraries were prepared from cDNA with unique molecular identifiers. One entry per CDR3 protein, called by TCRdb with MiXCR from the PCR reads. The sample contains about 400,000 distinct CDR3 sequences, approximately 33% of which appear only once. Germline CDR1 is SEHNR and CDR2 is FQNEAQ (reference sequence). This CDR3 has 13 residues. This chain uses TRBV7-9 with TRBJ1-1, with D unresolved. This clonotype originated in a girl between 5 and 17 years old with multiple sclerosis. Sequenced input: blood. CDR3 protein: CTSTLLGNTEAFF. CDR3 nucleotide sequence: TGTACCAGCACGCTTCTAGGGAACACTGAAGCTTTCTTT.